This T cell receptor beta chain comes out of a study of T cells in Graves' hyperthyroidism and ophthalmopathy (dated by TCRdb to the late 2010s). About the full investigation: Peripheral blood was collected at initial diagnosis, before any treatment. To identify distinguishing TCR V-J signatures, a discovery cohort of some 100 patients was used, comprising roughly 45 with Graves' ophthalmopathy and 57 with stable Graves' hyperthyroidism. Prospective prediction of ophthalmopathy was tested in an independent validation cohort consisting of some 18 hyperthyroidism patients and approximately 16 patients who later progressed to ophthalmopathy. For training and testing, the 100 patients in the discovery cohort were randomly divided in a 7:3 ratio. The study also compared thyroid tissue and blood T-cell repertoires from several Graves' hyperthyroidism patients. After sampling, hyperthyroidism patients received methimazole starting at 30 mg daily, and ophthalmopathy patients received high-dose intravenous methylprednisolone. The paper reports TCR Vbeta CDR3 sequencing of some 140 peripheral blood samples: under 45 ophthalmopathy, around 80 hyperthyroidism and around 17 progressor patients. The investigation overall reported the following: Sample size was not statistically predetermined, and investigators were not blinded to group allocation. In validation, the model predicted progression to ophthalmopathy a median of about 6.8 months before onset, with 70% to 71% sensitivity and 72.22% specificity. Ophthalmopathy was separated from stable hyperthyroidism by a 13 V-J signature model, with around 90% sensitivity and about 81% specificity obtained in cross-validation and 80%/75% obtained in testing. Most expanded thyroid clonotypes (frequency above 0.001) were also found in blood, which suggests that blood repertoires may mirror thyroid immune responses.

This clonotype has just a few counts. It has no known antigen specificity. Qualities for individual bases were not recorded, and no much larger clone is one base off. The TCR beta CDR3 regions were amplified from RNA transcripts. For the first round of RT-PCR on the TCR CDR3, the HTBI primer set was used together with the Qiagen OneStep RT-PCR kit. A second multiplex PCR round built the libraries, followed by size selection and purification. Libraries were sequenced paired-end with 100 bp reads on an Illumina HiSeq2000. The original methods were these. SOAPnuke was used to process the raw data, removing reads that contained adapters or uncalled bases, had a mean Phred below 15, or lacked an exact match to the constant primer or identifier. High-quality paired reads were merged with COPE v1.2.5, and unique nucleotide sequences were defined as clonotypes. MiTCR v1.1 was used to align clonotypes to the IMGT TRBV, TRBD and TRBJ reference segments. The analysis included only V-J combinations with a frequency above 0.0001, which together covered 99% to 99.2% of the repertoires. The TCS score was defined as the ratio of F50 (clonal expansion) to E x V (chaos), calculated using BLOSUM62-based TCRdist between CDR3 peptides within each V-J. Welch's t-statistics and random forest reduced 514 V-J features to roughly 13, which were used in a naive Bayes classifier (R e1071). Through fastp at Q25 and MiXCR, TCRdb rebuilt clones from the public reads, retaining in-frame beta chains. Rows merge per CDR3 protein into single entries with the most common DNA and genes. For this entry, the V and J calls and clone size follow TCRdb and not the study's own pipeline. The sample table lists about 92,000 distinct CDR3 sequences, over 50% of them with a count of one. About 25% of the sample is taken by the ten largest.

Stable Graves' hyperthyroidism was defined as no progression to ophthalmopathy during 18 months of follow-up. Hyperthyroidism patients were newly diagnosed, with disease duration under 2 months, and aged 18 to 65 years. Any patient with an uncontrolled infection, another autoimmune disease, pregnancy or lactation was excluded. Diagnoses were established on the basis of clinical symptoms, serum thyroxine and TRAb, thyroid ultrasound, and orbital computed tomography. PBMCs were isolated from 10 ml of fresh peripheral blood by Ficoll-Paque density gradient centrifugation. Total RNA was extracted using Trizol reagent, and RNA quality was assessed on an Agilent 2100 Bioanalyzer. The V and J ends are trimmed by 9 bases and 7 bases, leaving 15 bases between them. Inclusive of the bounding cysteine and phenylalanine, the CDR3 is 12 residues long. Only the CDR3 part of the read is kept: 36 bases, read in frame from the first base.

Recombination connected TRBV12-3 or TRBV12-4 to TRBJ2-5; TRBD2 is perhaps the D gene, given 6 matching bases. Sequences were obtained from blood. The sequence derives from a woman in her 40s with Graves' hyperthyroidism. The CDR3: CASSLAARTQYF. The DNA sequence is TGTGCCAGTAGCTTAGCGGCAAGGACCCAGTACTTC.